At least ten counts were recorded for the clone carrying this TCR beta chain. Its antigen is currently unknown. Germline loops: CDR1 DFQATT, CDR2 SNEGSKA (reference sequence). The CDR3 spans 15 residues. V shed 2 bases and J 7 bases; nucleotides not matched to a gene: 9. This specimen belongs to a study of T-cell reconstitution after alpha-beta-depleted transplantation in children. Study-wide points: Newly produced T cells mostly provided counts and TCRbeta diversity after one year, as hyperexpanded clones declined.

Unique molecular identifiers featured in how the TCRbeta library was prepared. TCRdb re-called the PCR reads through MiXCR, storing one row per CDR3 protein. The sample lists about 290,000 distinct CDR3 sequences; over 7.5% were seen once. The rearrangement joins TRBV20-1 to TRBJ1-5, with 9 bases that match TRBD1. The sample in question was peripheral blood, obtained 360 days after TCRalphabeta/CD19-depleted stem cell transplant. The sequence was collected from a female patient between 2 and 10 years old who had a stem cell transplant for Fanconi anemia, so the T cells may come from the graft donor. DNA for the CDR3: TGCAGTGCTAGACGGGACAGGGTCTTTGGGCAGCCCCAGCATTTT. It specifies CSARRDRVFGQPQHF.